This T cell receptor beta chain was documented in a study of blood T cells in healthy people across ages. Study at large: Every two T cells gave about one barcoded beta molecule via template switching.

Whole-study results and caveats: Among long-lived donors, naive CD4+ cells were more numerous and diversity higher than in aged donors.

Germline V gives CDR1 LGHDT, CDR2 YNNKEL (reference sequence). V was clipped by 5 bases and J by 9 bases, with 11 bases between them. This CDR3 contains 12 residues. About this clonotype itself: Its target is not known.

Those donating, healthy Caucasian individuals from Russia, were aged about 6 to 100. The use of a sample-barcoded 5' primer and a J-beta primer mix characterized a second PCR of roughly 7 to 11 cycles. TCRdb called the 5' RACE reads again in MiXCR, with one record for every CDR3 protein. Of about 690,000 distinct CDR3 sequences listed, around 41% were seen once; the top ten hold 25% to 35%. The sequencing input was blood. The genes are TRBV3-1 and TRBJ2-1; D might be TRBD2 (5 bases). This sequence was found in a man older than 75 in good health. The CDR3 reads CASSNRRGEQFF. CDR3 DNA sequence: TGTGCCAGCAGCAACCGTCGGGGTGAGCAGTTCTTC.